These 26 T cell receptor beta chains came from one sample sequenced in a study of blood T cells in healthy people across ages. A J-beta primer mix and a sample-barcoded 5' primer were used in a second PCR of roughly 7 to 12 cycles. TCRdb independently ran MiXCR on the 5' RACE reads; one entry per CDR3 protein. In the table there are about 1 million distinct CDR3 sequences, more than 35% of which are singletons. Material: blood. The receptor set was obtained from an older woman in good health.

This clonotype was counted between two and nine times. V is TRBV20-1 and J is TRBJ1-5; 11 bases match TRBD1. The trim removed 3 bases at V and 0 bases at J, leaving 7 bases unmatched. There are 17 residues in the CDR3. Per the germline V gene, CDR1 is DFQATT and CDR2 is SNEGSKA (reference sequence). The CDR3 spells CSASMGQGVFSNQPQHF. For the CDR3, the DNA is TGCAGTGCTAGTATGGGACAGGGGGTTTTTAGCAATCAGCCCCAGCATTTT.

Regarding this clonotype: The germline gene is not matched at one end of the junction; a read error may be the cause. The rearrangement joins TRBV3-1 to TRBJ1-2; no clear D gene. The germline gives CDR1 LGHDT, CDR2 YNNKEL (reference sequence). This CDR3 comprises 14 residues. The CDR3 spells CTSSQGSQRNGYTF. The DNA of the CDR3 is TGTACCAGCAGCCAAGGCTCCCAGAGGAATGGCTACACCTTC.

The J gene is TRBJ2-5, the V gene TRBV14, with TRBD2 identical over 12 bases. This CDR3 comprises 15 residues. Germline CDR1 SGHDN, CDR2 FVKESK. The J segment lost 3 bases and the V segment lost 4 bases, leaving 3 bases of the junction unmatched. This CDR3 reads CASSPWTSGKETQYF. DNA of the CDR3: TGTGCCAGCAGCCCTTGGACTAGCGGGAAAGAGACCCAGTACTTC.

This clonotype was recorded only once. The chain carries TRBV12-3 or TRBV12-4 and TRBJ1-1, with 8 positions matching TRBD1. This CDR3 spans 14 amino acids. J gave up 4 bases and V 6 bases, and 7 bases lay outside the gene matches. CDR3 coding DNA: TGTGCCAGCAGGTGGACAGGGTTAAGCACTGAAGCTTTCTTT. It encodes CASRWTGLSTEAFF.

J is TRBJ1-5 and V is TRBV6-6, with 7 bases that match TRBD1. The V gene end was trimmed by 8 bases and the J gene end by 5 bases; junction bases not matched to a gene: 15. Germline lookup yields CDR1 MNHNY and CDR2 SVGAGI (reference sequence). The CDR3 runs to 16 residues. CDR3 sequence: CASSGLDRRWDQPQHF. The CDR3 DNA follows: TGTGCCAGCTCGGGCCTGGACAGGCGGTGGGATCAGCCCCAGCATTTT.

The rearrangement uses TRBV20-1 and TRBJ1-2; no firm D call. The germline gives CDR1 DFQATT, CDR2 SNEGSKA (reference sequence). With 3 bases removed from V and 4 bases from J, the gap between germline ends came to 15 bases. This CDR3 region has 14 residues. CDR3 DNA sequence: TGCAGTGCTAGGCCCCATCAAAGGAGCTATGGCTACACCTTC. The encoded protein is CSARPHQRSYGYTF.

V usage is TRBV5-1 and J usage is TRBJ2-3; D possibly corresponds to TRBD1 (5 bases). The CDR3 totals 15 residues. V was pared by 0 bases and J by 3 bases, with 11 bases between. Germline V lookup: CDR1 SGHRS, CDR2 YFSETQ. CDR3 bases: TGCGCCAGCAGCTTGGCGCAGGGTCCTACAGATACGCAGTATTTT. It translates to CASSLAQGPTDTQYF.

The rearrangement uses TRBV2 and TRBJ2-1; 9 bases fit TRBD2. The V and J ends lost 4 bases and 5 bases, in that order; junction bases with no gene match: 9. Germline V gene data show CDR1 as SNHLY and CDR2 as FYNNEI. The CDR3 loop spans 16 amino acids. For the CDR3, the DNA is TGTGCCAGCAGTGGGACCGGGACTAGCTCGCACAATGAGCAGTTCTTC. Translating gives CASSGTGTSSHNEQFF.

In its sample, this clonotype was seen once. The chain recombines TRBV20-1 with TRBJ2-7; 10 nucleotides match TRBD1. V lost 6 bases, J lost 5 bases, and 7 bases stayed unmatched. Looked up from germline, CDR1 is DFQATT and CDR2 is SNEGSKA (reference sequence). The CDR3 sequence is 13 residues long. CDR3 sequence reads: CSAKRDRGHEQYF. The CDR3 nucleotides are TGCAGTGCCAAACGGGACAGGGGTCACGAGCAGTACTTC.

The V and J genes are TRBV20-1 and TRBJ2-7; 10 bases are shared with TRBD2. Germline values: CDR1 DFQATT, CDR2 SNEGSKA (reference sequence). The CDR3 length is 15 residues. With 4 bases clipped from V and 4 bases from J, the junction kept 10 bases outside the gene matches. CDR3 DNA sequence: TGCAGTGCTACTGGGGCTAGCGGGAGTATGTACGAGCAGTACTTC. It is translated as CSATGASGSMYEQYF.

The chain has TRBV6-5 and TRBJ2-5; no firm D call. The germline V and J ends were trimmed by 8 bases and 4 bases, with 14 bases remaining between them. The CDR3 spans 13 residues. Per the germline V gene, CDR1 is MNHEY and CDR2 is SVGAGI. The CDR3 DNA follows: TGTGCCAGCTCGACGGCCAAAGGAGAGACCCAGTACTTC. Its protein product is CASSTAKGETQYF.

The chain uses TRBV6-1 and TRBJ2-7, with 7 bases that match TRBD2. The junction had 8 bases not matched to a gene; V was cut back by 2 bases and J by 7 bases. Germline-derived CDR1 and CDR2 are MNHNS and SASEGT. The CDR3 is 14 amino acids. CDR3 DNA sequence: TGTGCCAGCAGTGAAATACGACTAGCTCGTGAGCAGTACTTC. Its protein product is CASSEIRLAREQYF.

The chain couples TRBV20-1 to TRBJ1-5, with 9 bases that match TRBD1. Germline CDR1 reads DFQATT; CDR2 reads SNEGSKA (reference sequence). V lost 3 bases, J lost 7 bases, and 7 bases stayed unmatched. The CDR3 sequence is 14 residues long. CDR3 in amino acids: CSASAGTGKQPQHF. The CDR3 DNA follows: TGCAGTGCTAGCGCCGGGACAGGGAAGCAGCCCCAGCATTTT.

This clonotype was seen a handful of times. The rearrangement uses TRBV20-1 and TRBJ2-5; D might be TRBD2 (7 bases). The CDR3 runs 12 residues. Germline assignment: CDR1 DFQATT and CDR2 SNEGSKA (reference sequence). Trimming removed 7 bases at V and 5 bases at J, with 14 bases between. The CDR3 DNA reads TGCAGTGTTCCTCGGGGGGCGGAGACCCAGTACTTC. Amino acids: CSVPRGAETQYF.

J is TRBJ1-1 and V is TRBV7-9, with D maybe TRBD1 (5 bases). The CDR3 consists of 14 residues. Looked up from germline, CDR1 is SEHNR and CDR2 is FQNEAQ (reference sequence). Trimming cost V 5 bases and J 2 bases, with 12 bases left between them. CDR3 in DNA: TGTGCCAGCAGCCAGAGCCAGGGTAACACTGAAGCTTTCTTT. It translates to CASSQSQGNTEAFF.

This clonotype was recorded a few times. The rearrangement uses TRBV27 and TRBJ2-7; TRBD2 agrees at 15 bases. The CDR3 sequence is 20 residues long. In germline, CDR1 is MNHEY, CDR2 SMNVEV (reference sequence). Trimming at V came to 4 bases and at J to 5 bases, leaving 18 bases not matched to a gene. CDR3 residues: CASSYRPGLAGGGFINEQYF. Written as DNA, the CDR3 is TGTGCCAGCAGTTACCGACCGGGACTAGCGGGAGGAGGGTTTATCAACGAGCAGTACTTC.

This clonotype was counted a single time. The chain uses TRBV9 and TRBJ2-7, with 10 nucleotides matching TRBD1. CDR3 length equals 16 residues. Germline V gene lookup returns CDR1 SGDLS and CDR2 YYNGEE. V trimming: 0 bases; J trimming: 7 bases; junction bases outside the gene matches: 10. The CDR3 protein is CASSVEGTGVSNEQYF. The CDR3 coding sequence is TGTGCCAGCAGCGTAGAGGGGACAGGGGTGTCCAATGAGCAGTACTTC.

The chain employs TRBV20-1 and TRBJ1-5; unclear D gene. With 1 base removed from V and 2 bases from J, the gap between germline ends came to 18 bases. CDR1 DFQATT and CDR2 SNEGSKA come from the germline V gene (reference sequence). The CDR3 is 17 residues long. The CDR3 DNA follows: TGCAGTGCTAGAGTTGAGGAGGGTCGGGTGGGCAATCAGCCCCAGCATTTT. As protein: CSARVEEGRVGNQPQHF.

The chain carries TRBV25-1 and TRBJ2-5; the match to TRBD1 covers 10 bases. Germline lookup yields CDR1 MGHDK and CDR2 SYGVNS. J gave up 11 bases and V 4 bases, and 19 bases lay outside the gene matches. CDR3 length equals 17 residues. The CDR3 bases are TGTGCCAGCAGTGGTCCGGGACAGGGGAGGATTATAAATGAGCAGTACTTC. It yields the protein CASSGPGQGRIINEQYF.

This clonotype was recorded a few times. The chain uses TRBV29-1 and TRBJ2-7; maybe TRBD1 (5 bases). The CDR3 runs 15 residues. Trimming stripped 7 bases from V and 3 bases from J, with 22 bases between. Germline V gene sequence: CDR1 SQVTM, CDR2 ANQGSEA. The CDR3 reads CSAPPQGRPIYEQYF. As DNA, the CDR3 is TGCAGCGCACCGCCCCAGGGCAGGCCGATCTACGAGCAGTACTTC.

The table lists this clonotype with a few counts. The V call is TRBV20-1, the J call TRBJ2-2; 11 positions agree with TRBD2. The length of the CDR3 is 16 residues. Germline V CDR1 and CDR2: DFQATT, SNEGSKA (reference sequence). The ends lost 4 bases at V and 1 base at J; junction bases unmatched: 5. The CDR3 DNA reads TGCAGTGCTAAGCCGGGGACTAGCGGGAACACCGGGGAGCTGTTTTTT. It encodes CSAKPGTSGNTGELFF.

As DNA, the CDR3 is TGTGCCAGCAGTTACTCGGGGAATGCAGATACGCAGTATTTT. Translated: CASSYSGNADTQYF. This chain uses TRBV6-5 with TRBJ2-3; D gene ambiguous. CDR3 length: 14 amino acids. V was clipped by 0 bases and J by 4 bases, with 8 bases between them. Germline assignment: CDR1 MNHEY and CDR2 SVGAGI.

The chain couples TRBV4-2 to TRBJ2-3; D may be TRBD2 (5 bases). The V end was cut by 3 bases, the J end by 0 bases, with 13 bases between. The CDR3 consists of 16 residues. CDR1 and CDR2 (germline): LGHNA, YNFKEQ. Here the CDR3 reads CASSQGSAASTDTQYF. For the CDR3, the DNA is TGTGCCAGCAGCCAGGGTAGCGCGGCTAGCACAGATACGCAGTATTTT.

The chain combines TRBV7-2 with TRBJ2-1; 8 nucleotides align to TRBD2. Germline V lookup: CDR1 SGHTA, CDR2 FQGNSA. V shed 5 bases and J 3 bases; nucleotides not matched to a gene: 6. This CDR3 is built from 15 residues. In DNA form, the CDR3 reads TGTGCCAGCAGCGTCGAGCGGGGGCGCTACAATGAGCAGTTCTTC. Translating it yields CASSVERGRYNEQFF.

The CDR3 sequence: CASSIFSGATPYEQYF. For the CDR3, the DNA is TGTGCCAGCAGTATCTTTTCAGGAGCAACCCCCTACGAGCAGTACTTC. The chain combines TRBV28 with TRBJ2-7; D is ambiguous. CDR3 length equals 16 residues. With 5 bases removed from V and 2 bases from J, the gap between germline ends came to 19 bases. Germline V CDR1 and CDR2: MDHEN, SYDVKM. The whole variable domain, filled in from reference TRBV28 and TRBJ2-7, reads DVKVTQSSRYLVKRTGEKVFLECVQDMDHENMFWYRQDPGLGLRLIYFSYDVKMKEKGDIPEGYSVSREKKERFSLILESASTNQTSMYLCASSIFSGATPYEQYFGPGTRLTVT.

The genes are TRBV6-1 and TRBJ2-7; tentatively, D is TRBD2 (6 bases). CDR1 is MNHNS, CDR2 SASEGT, per germline. Trimming cost V 4 bases and J 7 bases, with 23 bases left between them. The CDR3 totals 16 residues. The DNA of the CDR3 is TGTGCCAGCAGTGCCCTTCCCGGGGGACCCTACAATGAGCAGTACTTC. This encodes CASSALPGGPYNEQYF.